This TCR beta chain was identified in a study of cytomegalovirus exposure and HLA in healthy donors. Study-wide results and limits: Another analysis was done later, and it associated over 15,000 TCR beta sequences with HLA alleles at 0.05 false discovery rate. Analysis was performed later, and it showed HLA-associated TCR beta chains to be more clonally expanded than equally common others. It was confirmed in vitro that a few of the CMV-associated chains were specific for CMV antigens. Being productive about 90% or about 30% of the time was typical of most TCR beta V segments in an earlier analysis.

As to this clone: What it recognizes is unknown.

The CDR3 has 19 amino acids. Both 60 Vbeta primers and 13 Jbeta primers went into the PCR. Sequencing used immunoSEQ multiplex PCR; TCRdb keeps in-frame clones, though not all of them. Altogether about 230,000 clones are present, roughly 90% being singletons, with the ten largest covering around 1%. Sequenced: PBMCs. This TCR derives from a young woman in good health and CMV-seronegative. V is TRBV21-1 and J is TRBJ2-5; the D segment call TRBD1 is taken from the table without a DNA check. TRBV21-1 is reported as a pseudogene. CDR3 sequence (DNA): TGTGCCAGCAGCAAAGTCGGAGTCATGGACAGCCTTGCCCAAGAGACCCAGTACTTC. It codes for CASSKVGVMDSLAQETQYF.